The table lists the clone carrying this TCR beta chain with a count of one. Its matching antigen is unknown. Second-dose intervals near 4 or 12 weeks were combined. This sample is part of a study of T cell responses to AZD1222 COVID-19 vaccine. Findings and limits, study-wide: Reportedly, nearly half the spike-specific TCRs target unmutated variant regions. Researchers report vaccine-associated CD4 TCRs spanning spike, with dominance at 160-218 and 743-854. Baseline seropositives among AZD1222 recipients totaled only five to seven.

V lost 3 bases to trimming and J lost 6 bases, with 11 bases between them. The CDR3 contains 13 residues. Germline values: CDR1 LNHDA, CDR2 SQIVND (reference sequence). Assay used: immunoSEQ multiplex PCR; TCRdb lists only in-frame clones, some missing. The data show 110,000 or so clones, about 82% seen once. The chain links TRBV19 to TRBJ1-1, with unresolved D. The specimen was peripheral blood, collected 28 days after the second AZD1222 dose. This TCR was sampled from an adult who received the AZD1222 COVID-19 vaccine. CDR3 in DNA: TGTGCCAGTAGTATGGGATTAGGACCTGAAGCTTTCTTT. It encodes CASSMGLGPEAFF.